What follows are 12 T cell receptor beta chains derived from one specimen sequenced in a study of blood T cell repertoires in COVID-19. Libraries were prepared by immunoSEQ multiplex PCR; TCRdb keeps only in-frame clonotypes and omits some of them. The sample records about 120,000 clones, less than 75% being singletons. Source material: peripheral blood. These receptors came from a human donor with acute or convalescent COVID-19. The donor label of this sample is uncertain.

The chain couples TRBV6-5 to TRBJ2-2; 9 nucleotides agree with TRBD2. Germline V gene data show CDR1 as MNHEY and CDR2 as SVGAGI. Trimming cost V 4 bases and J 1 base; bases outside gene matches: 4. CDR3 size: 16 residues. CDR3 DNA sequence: TGTGCCAGCAGTTCTCCAGCGGGGGGGAACACCGGGGAGCTGTTTTTT. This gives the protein CASSSPAGGNTGELFF.

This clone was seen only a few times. CDR3 bases: TGTGCCAGCAGTCTCTGCGGGGGGGCCGACTACGAGCAGTACGTC. Its protein product is CASSLCGGADYEQYV. The V gene is TRBV6-4, the J gene TRBJ2-7, with 9 positions matching TRBD2. Germline-derived CDR1 and CDR2 are MRHNA and SNTAGT. The CDR3 has 15 residues. The V and J ends lost 5 bases and 3 bases, in that order; junction bases with no gene match: 8.

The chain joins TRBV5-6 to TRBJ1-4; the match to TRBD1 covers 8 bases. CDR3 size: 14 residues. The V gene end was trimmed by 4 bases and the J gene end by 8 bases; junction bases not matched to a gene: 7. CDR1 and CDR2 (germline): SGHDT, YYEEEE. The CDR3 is CASSQQGEGEKLFF. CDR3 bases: TGTGCCAGCAGCCAACAGGGGGAAGGCGAAAAACTGTTTTTT.

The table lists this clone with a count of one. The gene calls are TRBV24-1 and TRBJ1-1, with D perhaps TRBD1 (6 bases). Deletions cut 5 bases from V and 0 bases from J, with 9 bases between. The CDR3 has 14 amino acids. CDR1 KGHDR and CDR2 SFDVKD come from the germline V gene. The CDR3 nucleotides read TGTGCCACCAGTGGGGGGGGCTTGAACACTGAAGCTTTCTTT. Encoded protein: CATSGGGLNTEAFF.

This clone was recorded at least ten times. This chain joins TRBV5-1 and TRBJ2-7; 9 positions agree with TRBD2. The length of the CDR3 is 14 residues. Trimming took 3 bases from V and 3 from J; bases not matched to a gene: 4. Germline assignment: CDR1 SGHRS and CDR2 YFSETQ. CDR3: CASSSSGESYEQYF. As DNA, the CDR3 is TGCGCCAGCAGCTCTAGCGGGGAGAGCTACGAGCAGTACTTC.

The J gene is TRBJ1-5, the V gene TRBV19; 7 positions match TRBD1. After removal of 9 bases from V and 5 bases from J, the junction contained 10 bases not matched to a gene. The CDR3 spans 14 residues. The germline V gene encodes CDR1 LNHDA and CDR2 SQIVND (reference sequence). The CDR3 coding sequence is TGTGCCAGCCTGCAACAGGGGATGTATCAGCCCCAGCATTTT. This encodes CASLQQGMYQPQHF.

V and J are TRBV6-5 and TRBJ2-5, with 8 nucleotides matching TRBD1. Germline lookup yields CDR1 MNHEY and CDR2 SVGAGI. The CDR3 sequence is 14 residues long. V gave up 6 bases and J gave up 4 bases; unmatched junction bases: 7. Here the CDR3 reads CASSVDRVLETQYF. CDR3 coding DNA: TGTGCCAGCAGCGTGGACAGGGTCCTAGAGACCCAGTACTTC.

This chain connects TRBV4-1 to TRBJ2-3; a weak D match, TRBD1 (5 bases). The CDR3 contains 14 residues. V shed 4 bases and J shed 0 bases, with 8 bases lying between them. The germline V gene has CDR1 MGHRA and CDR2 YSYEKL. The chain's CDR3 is CASSPTVSTDTQYF. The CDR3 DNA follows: TGCGCCAGCAGCCCGACAGTAAGCACAGATACGCAGTATTTT.

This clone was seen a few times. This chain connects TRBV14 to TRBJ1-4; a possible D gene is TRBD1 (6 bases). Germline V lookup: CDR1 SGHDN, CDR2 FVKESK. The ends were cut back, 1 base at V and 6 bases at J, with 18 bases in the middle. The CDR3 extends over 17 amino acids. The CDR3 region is CASSQAPYRVNDEKLFF. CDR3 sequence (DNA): TGTGCCAGCAGCCAAGCCCCCTACAGGGTTAACGATGAAAAACTGTTTTTT.

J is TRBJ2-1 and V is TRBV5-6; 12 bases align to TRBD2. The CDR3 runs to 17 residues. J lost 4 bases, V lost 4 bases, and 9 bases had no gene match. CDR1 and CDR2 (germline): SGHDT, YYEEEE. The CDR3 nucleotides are TGTGCCAGCAGCCCGCCTCTAGCGGGGGGGCCTTACAATGAGCAGTTCTTC. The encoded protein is CASSPPLAGGPYNEQFF.

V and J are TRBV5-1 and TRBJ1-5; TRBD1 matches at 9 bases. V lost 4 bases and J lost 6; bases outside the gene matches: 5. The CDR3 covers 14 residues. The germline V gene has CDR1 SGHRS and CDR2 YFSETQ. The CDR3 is CASSPGQGIQPQHF. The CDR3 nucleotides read TGCGCCAGCAGCCCGGGACAGGGTATTCAGCCCCAGCATTTT.

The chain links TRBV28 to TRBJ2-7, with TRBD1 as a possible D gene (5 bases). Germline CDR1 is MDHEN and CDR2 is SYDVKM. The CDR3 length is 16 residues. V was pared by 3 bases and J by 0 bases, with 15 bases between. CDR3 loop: CASSFSLAGLSYEQYV. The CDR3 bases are TGTGCCAGCAGTTTTTCGCTTGCAGGGCTCTCCTACGAGCAGTACGTC.